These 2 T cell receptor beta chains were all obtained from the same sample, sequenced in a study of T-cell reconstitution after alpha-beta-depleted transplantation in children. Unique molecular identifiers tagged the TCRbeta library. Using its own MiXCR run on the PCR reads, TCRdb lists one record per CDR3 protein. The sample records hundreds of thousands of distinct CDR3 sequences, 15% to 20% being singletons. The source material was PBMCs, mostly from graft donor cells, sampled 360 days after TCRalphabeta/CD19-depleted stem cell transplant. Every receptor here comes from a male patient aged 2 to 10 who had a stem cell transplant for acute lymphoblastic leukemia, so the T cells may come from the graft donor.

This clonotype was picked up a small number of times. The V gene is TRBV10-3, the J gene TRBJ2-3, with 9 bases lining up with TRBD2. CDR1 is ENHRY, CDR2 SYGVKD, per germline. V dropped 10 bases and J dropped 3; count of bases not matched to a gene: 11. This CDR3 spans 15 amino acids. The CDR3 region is CATKSSGAVTDTQYF. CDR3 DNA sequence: TGTGCCACCAAATCTAGCGGGGCCGTGACAGATACGCAGTATTTT.

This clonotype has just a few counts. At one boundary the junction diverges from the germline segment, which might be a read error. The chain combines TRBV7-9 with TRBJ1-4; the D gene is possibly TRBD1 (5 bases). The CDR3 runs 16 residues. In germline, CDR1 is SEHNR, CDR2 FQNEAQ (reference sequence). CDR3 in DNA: TGTGCCAGCAGCACAACCGGGGCCCTGGGTAATGAAAAGCTGTTTTTT. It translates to CASSTTGALGNEKLFF. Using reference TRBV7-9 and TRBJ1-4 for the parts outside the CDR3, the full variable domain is DTGVSQNPRHKITKRGQNVTFRCDPISEHNRLYWYRQTLGQGPEFLTYFQNEAQLEKSRLLSDRFSAERPKGSFSTLEIQRTEQGDSAMYLCASSTTGALGNEKLFFGSGTQLSVL.